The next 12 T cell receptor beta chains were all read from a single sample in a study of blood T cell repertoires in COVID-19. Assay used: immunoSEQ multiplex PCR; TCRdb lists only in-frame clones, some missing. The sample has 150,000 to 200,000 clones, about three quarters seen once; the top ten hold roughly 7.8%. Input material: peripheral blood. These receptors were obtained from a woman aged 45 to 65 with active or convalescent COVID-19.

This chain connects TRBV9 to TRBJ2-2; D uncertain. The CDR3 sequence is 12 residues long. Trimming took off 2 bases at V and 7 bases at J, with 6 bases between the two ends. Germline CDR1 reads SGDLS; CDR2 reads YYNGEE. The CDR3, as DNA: TGTGCCAGCAGCGTTACTAACGGGGAGCTGTTTTTT. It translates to CASSVTNGELFF.

In DNA form, the CDR3 reads TGTGCCAGCAGTAAGGGACAGGGGACCCCGAGAGGGGGTAGAAACACCATATATTTT. Protein: CASSKGQGTPRGGRNTIYF. This rearrangement joins TRBV27 to TRBJ1-3; 10 bases agree with TRBD1. V lost 5 bases, J lost 5 bases, and 18 bases stayed unmatched. Germline lookup yields CDR1 MNHEY and CDR2 SMNVEV (reference sequence). This CDR3 region has 19 residues.

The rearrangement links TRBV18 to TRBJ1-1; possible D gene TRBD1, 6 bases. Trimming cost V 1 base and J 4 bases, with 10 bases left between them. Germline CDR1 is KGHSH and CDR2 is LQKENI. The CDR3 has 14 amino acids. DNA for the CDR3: TGTGCCAGCTCACCACAACAGGGCAGCACTGAAGCTTTCTTT. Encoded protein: CASSPQQGSTEAFF.

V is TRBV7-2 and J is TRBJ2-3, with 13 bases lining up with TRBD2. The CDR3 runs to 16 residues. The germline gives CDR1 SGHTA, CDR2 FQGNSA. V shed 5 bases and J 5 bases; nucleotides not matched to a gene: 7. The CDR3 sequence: CASSKTSGGARDTQYF. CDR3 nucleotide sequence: TGTGCCAGCAGCAAAACTAGCGGGGGGGCTAGAGATACGCAGTATTTT.

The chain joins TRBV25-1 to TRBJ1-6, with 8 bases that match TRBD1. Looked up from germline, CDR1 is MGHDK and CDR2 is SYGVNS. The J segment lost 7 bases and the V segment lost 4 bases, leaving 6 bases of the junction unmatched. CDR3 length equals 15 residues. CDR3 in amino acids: CASSGRTGRNSPLHF. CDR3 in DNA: TGTGCCAGCAGTGGACGGACAGGGAGGAATTCACCCCTCCACTTT.

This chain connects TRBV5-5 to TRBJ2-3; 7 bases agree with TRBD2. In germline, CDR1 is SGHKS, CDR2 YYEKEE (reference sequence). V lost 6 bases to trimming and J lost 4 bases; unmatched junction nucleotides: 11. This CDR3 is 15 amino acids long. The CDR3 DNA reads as TGTGCCAGCACCCTCAGCGGGGAATCGGCAGATACGCAGTATTTT. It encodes CASTLSGESADTQYF.

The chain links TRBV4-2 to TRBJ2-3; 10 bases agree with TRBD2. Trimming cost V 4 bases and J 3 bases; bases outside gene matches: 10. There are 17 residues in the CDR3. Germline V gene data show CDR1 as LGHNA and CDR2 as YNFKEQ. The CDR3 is CASSLQLAGLGTDTQYF. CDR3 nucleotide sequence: TGTGCCAGCAGCCTCCAACTAGCGGGATTAGGAACAGATACGCAGTATTTT.

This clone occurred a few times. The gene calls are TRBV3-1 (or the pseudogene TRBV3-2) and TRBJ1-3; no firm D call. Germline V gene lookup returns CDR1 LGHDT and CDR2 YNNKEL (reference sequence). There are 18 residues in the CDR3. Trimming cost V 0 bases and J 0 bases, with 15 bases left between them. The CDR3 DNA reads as TGTGCCAGCAGCCAAGATGAAGGACGGGGTAGCTCTGGAAACACCATATATTTT. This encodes CASSQDEGRGSSGNTIYF.

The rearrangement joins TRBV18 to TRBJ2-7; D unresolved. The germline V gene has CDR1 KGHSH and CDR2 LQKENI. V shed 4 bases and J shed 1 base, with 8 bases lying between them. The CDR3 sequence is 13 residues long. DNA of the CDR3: TGTGCCAGCTCACAACAAGTATCCTACGAGCAGTACTTC. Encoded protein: CASSQQVSYEQYF.

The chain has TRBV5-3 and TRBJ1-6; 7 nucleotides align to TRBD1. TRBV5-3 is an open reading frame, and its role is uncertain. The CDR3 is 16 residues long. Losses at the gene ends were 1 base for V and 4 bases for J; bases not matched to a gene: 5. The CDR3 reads CARSLNRDSYNSPLHF. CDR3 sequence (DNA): TGTGCCAGAAGCTTGAACCGGGACAGTTATAATTCACCCCTCCACTTT.

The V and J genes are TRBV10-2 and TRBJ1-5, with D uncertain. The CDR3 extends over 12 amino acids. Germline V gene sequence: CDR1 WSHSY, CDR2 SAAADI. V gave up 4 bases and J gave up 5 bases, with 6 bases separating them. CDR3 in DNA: TGCGCCAGCAGTGGCGGTGATCAGCCCCAGCATTTT. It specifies CASSGGDQPQHF.

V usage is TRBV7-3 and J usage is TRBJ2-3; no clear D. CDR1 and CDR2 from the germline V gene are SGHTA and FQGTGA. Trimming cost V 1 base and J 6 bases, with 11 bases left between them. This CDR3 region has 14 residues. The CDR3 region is CASSLMGVMDTQYF. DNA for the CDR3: TGTGCCAGCAGCTTAATGGGCGTGATGGATACGCAGTATTTT.